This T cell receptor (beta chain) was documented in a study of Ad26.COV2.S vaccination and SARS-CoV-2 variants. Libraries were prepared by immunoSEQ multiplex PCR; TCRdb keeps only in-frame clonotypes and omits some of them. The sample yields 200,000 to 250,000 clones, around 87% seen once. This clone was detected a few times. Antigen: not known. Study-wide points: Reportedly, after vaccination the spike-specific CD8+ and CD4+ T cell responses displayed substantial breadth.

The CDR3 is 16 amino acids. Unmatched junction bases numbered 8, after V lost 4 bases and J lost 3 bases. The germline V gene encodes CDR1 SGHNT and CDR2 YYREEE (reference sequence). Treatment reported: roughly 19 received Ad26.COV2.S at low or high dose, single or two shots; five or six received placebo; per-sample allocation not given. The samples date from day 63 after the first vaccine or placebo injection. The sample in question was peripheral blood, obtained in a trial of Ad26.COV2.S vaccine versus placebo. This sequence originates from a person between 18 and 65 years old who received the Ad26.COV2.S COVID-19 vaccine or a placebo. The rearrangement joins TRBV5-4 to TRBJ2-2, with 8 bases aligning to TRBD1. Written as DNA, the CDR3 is TGTGCCAGCAGCCCGAGCAGGGGGCTTTACACCGGGGAGCTGTTTTTT. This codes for CASSPSRGLYTGELFF.